A single sample is the source of the 30 T cell receptor beta chains below, sequenced in a study of blood T cells in healthy people across ages (dated by TCRdb to 2014 to 2015). Library preparation employed 5' RACE. The reads were generated on an Illumina HiSeq 2500. A second PCR of about 6 to 11 cycles was performed with a sample-barcoded 5' primer and a J-beta primer mix. TCRdb redid the processing of the public reads, applying fastp at Q25 and MiXCR, and retained in-frame beta chains. Each entry is one CDR3 protein sequence, shown with its most common DNA and genes. The sample table contains about 680,000 distinct CDR3 sequences; only one count was recorded for roughly 50% of them. The leading ten clones occupy 30% to 35% of the sample. Sequencing was done on a sample of blood. The source is a woman in her sixties in good health.

J is TRBJ2-4 and V is TRBV5-5, with 9 bases lining up with TRBD1. Germline V gene data show CDR1 as SGHKS and CDR2 as YYEKEE (reference sequence). The CDR3 length is 15 residues. With V trimmed by 3 bases and J by 6 bases, 7 bases remained unmatched. Written as DNA, the CDR3 is TGTGCCAGCAGCTCGGAATGGACAGGGGTAAACATTCAGTACTTC. Translation gives CASSSEWTGVNIQYF. Supplemented by reference TRBV5-5 and TRBJ2-4, the full variable domain reads DAGVTQSPTHLIKTRGQQVTLRCSPISGHKSVSWYQQVLGQGPQFIFQYYEKEERGRGNFPDRFSARQFPNYSSELNVNALLLGDSALYLCASSSEWTGVNIQYFGAGTRLSVL.

Comment on this clonotype: A single base separates this from a much larger clone, so it may be a read error. This sequence joins TRBV3-1 and TRBJ1-5; D gene ambiguous. The ends were cut back, 4 bases at V and 0 bases at J, with 7 bases in the middle. Germline V gene data show CDR1 as LGHDT and CDR2 as YNNKEL (reference sequence). The CDR3 consists of 14 residues. The CDR3 sequence: CASSRHRSNQPQHF. In nucleotides, the CDR3 is TGTGCCAGCAGCCGACATCGTAGCAATCAGCCCCAGCATTTT.

The rearrangement uses TRBV5-4 and TRBJ1-2; TRBD1 agrees at 7 bases. In germline, CDR1 is SGHNT, CDR2 YYREEE (reference sequence). Losses at the gene ends were 0 bases for V and 7 bases for J; bases not matched to a gene: 6. The CDR3 loop spans 14 amino acids. Written as DNA, the CDR3 is TGTGCCAGCAGCTTGGCCGGGGCAGGGGGTGGCTACACCTTC. Translating gives CASSLAGAGGGYTF.

The CDR3 DNA is TGCAGTGCTCCGACTAGTGCGAAGGCGAATGAGCAGTTCTTC. This gives the protein CSAPTSAKANEQFF. The rearrangement uses TRBV20-1 and TRBJ2-1, with a weak D call TRBD2 (6 bases). CDR3 length: 14 amino acids. Trimming pared 5 bases from V and 7 bases from J, leaving 18 bases between. Germline lookup yields CDR1 DFQATT and CDR2 SNEGSKA (reference sequence).

The chain joins TRBV7-9 to TRBJ1-2; D is uncertain. Germline CDR1 SEHNR, CDR2 FQNEAQ (reference sequence). V was shortened by 5 bases and J by 7 bases, with 11 bases between the two germline ends. The CDR3 contains 12 residues. CDR3 residues: CASSLGIGGYTF. The CDR3 DNA reads TGTGCCAGCAGCCTAGGCATAGGTGGCTACACCTTC.

This rearrangement joins TRBV7-8 to TRBJ2-1; tentative D call: TRBD2 (5 bases). Looked up from germline, CDR1 is SGHVS and CDR2 is FQNEAQ. V lost 5 bases and J 6 bases, leaving 20 bases between the germline ends. This CDR3 has 16 residues. CDR3 in amino acids: CASSPILAAVSNEQFF. The CDR3 DNA follows: TGTGCCAGCAGCCCGATTCTAGCAGCCGTTAGCAATGAGCAGTTCTTC.

The chain employs TRBV2 and TRBJ2-7; 11 bases are shared with TRBD2. In germline, CDR1 is SNHLY, CDR2 FYNNEI. The CDR3 spans 14 residues. Trimming removed 4 bases from V and 3 bases from J; junction bases left unmatched: 2. The CDR3 nucleotides read TGTGCCAGCAGTGGACTAGCGGGAAACTACGAGCAGTACTTC. It codes for CASSGLAGNYEQYF.

The rearrangement links TRBV15 to TRBJ1-3; no definite D call. V lost 0 bases and J 4 bases, leaving 13 bases between the germline ends. Germline V gives CDR1 LNHNV, CDR2 YYDKDF (reference sequence). This CDR3 contains 16 residues. The CDR3 DNA is TGTGCCACCAGCAGAGAACCCTATCACGAGGGAAACACCATATATTTT. The encoded protein is CATSREPYHEGNTIYF.

A few counts support this clonotype. The J gene is TRBJ2-2, the V gene TRBV5-6, with TRBD2 identical over 9 bases. Germline-derived CDR1 and CDR2 are SGHDT and YYEEEE. Trimming at V came to 7 bases and at J to 2 bases, leaving 3 bases not matched to a gene. The CDR3 is 14 residues long. CDR3 nucleotides: TGTGCCAGCGCCGGGACTAGCAACACCGGGGAGCTGTTTTTT. Its protein is CASAGTSNTGELFF.

The CDR3 region is CASSISGSSNEQYF. The CDR3 DNA is TGCGCCAGCAGCATTAGCGGGAGTTCCAACGAGCAGTACTTC. The V gene is TRBV5-1, the J gene TRBJ2-5; 9 bases agree with TRBD2. TRBJ2-7 matches the DNA end more closely, so the J call is doubtful. The CDR3 runs 14 residues. The germline gives CDR1 SGHRS, CDR2 YFSETQ.

This clonotype turned up a few times. V usage is TRBV4-2 and J usage is TRBJ2-7; 10 bases map to TRBD2. V was pared by 5 bases and J by 6 bases, with 10 bases of the junction left unmatched. The V gene's germline CDR1 is LGHNA and CDR2 YNFKEQ. This CDR3 has 15 residues. The CDR3 DNA sequence: TGTGCCAGCAGCGAGGGGCTAGCGGGAGACGGCGAGCAGTACTTC. It translates to CASSEGLAGDGEQYF.

This chain links TRBV6-5 with TRBJ2-1; 7 nucleotides align to TRBD1. Per germline, CDR1 MNHEY and CDR2 SVGAGI. V lost 7 bases to trimming and J lost 8 bases; unmatched junction nucleotides: 11. The CDR3 runs 14 residues. The CDR3 DNA sequence: TGTGCCAGCACTTCACAGGGGCCAGGGGATGAGCAGTTCTTC. Amino acids: CASTSQGPGDEQFF.

This clonotype was seen at least ten times. V and J are TRBV7-2 and TRBJ2-7; D is undetermined. The CDR3 is made up of 16 amino acids. Germline V gene data show CDR1 as SGHTA and CDR2 as FQGNSA. V dropped 2 bases and J dropped 2 bases, with 16 bases sitting between them. Here the CDR3 DNA reads TGTGCCAGCAGCTTAAGCCCCGGCCTTGGGACCTACGAGCAGTACTTC. Translating gives CASSLSPGLGTYEQYF.

The chain has TRBV28 and TRBJ1-2, with 7 bases matching TRBD1. Trimming cost V 4 bases and J 3 bases; bases outside gene matches: 8. Germline assignment: CDR1 MDHEN and CDR2 SYDVKM. The CDR3 totals 15 residues. The CDR3 spells CASSYLDRDHYGYTF. In DNA, the CDR3 is TGTGCCAGCAGTTACCTTGACAGGGATCACTATGGCTACACCTTC.

As to this clonotype: The junction departs from the called germline gene at one end, perhaps through a read error. The rearrangement uses TRBV5-1 and TRBJ2-1; TRBD1 is a possible D gene (6 bases). Germline V gene data show CDR1 as SGHRS and CDR2 as YFSETQ. CDR3 length: 15 amino acids. CDR3 DNA: TGCGCCAGCAGCGTGGTTACAGGGAGCACCGGGGAGCTGTTCTTC. It yields the protein CASSVVTGSTGELFF.

V and J are TRBV7-2 and TRBJ1-2; 7 bases fit TRBD1. CDR1 is SGHTA, CDR2 FQGNSA, per germline. J lost 6 bases, V lost 5 bases, and 6 bases had no gene match. There are 13 residues in the CDR3. CDR3 amino acids: CASSIGRGDGYTF. As DNA, the CDR3 is TGTGCCAGCAGCATCGGCAGGGGGGATGGCTACACCTTC.

The genes are TRBV7-3 and TRBJ1-1; no reliable D call. Germline CDR1 and CDR2: SGHTA and FQGTGA. The CDR3 has 15 amino acids. Trimming shortened V by 0 bases and J by 0 bases, and 8 bases separated the two germline ends. CDR3 protein: CASSLTQTLNTEAFF. As DNA, the CDR3 is TGTGCCAGCAGCTTAACCCAGACCCTGAACACTGAAGCTTTCTTT. The full variable domain, completed using reference TRBV7-3 and TRBJ1-1, is GAGVSQTPSNKVTEKGKYVELRCDPISGHTALYWYRQSLGQGPEFLIYFQGTGAADDSGLPNDRFFAVRPEGSVSTLKIQRTERGDSAVYLCASSLTQTLNTEAFFGQGTRLTVV.

To note about this clonotype: A much larger clone is a single base away; this may be a read error. The chain combines TRBV7-2 with TRBJ2-7, with D perhaps being TRBD1 or TRBD2 (5 bases each). CDR1 is SGHTA and CDR2 is FQGNSA in the germline V gene. The CDR3 is 15 residues long. CDR3 nucleotides: TGTGCCAGAAGCTATGGGGGTTCCGGCTCCTACGAGCAGTACTTC. Translated, it gives CARSYGGSGSYEQYF. Combining the CDR3 with reference TRBV7-2 and TRBJ2-7 gives the whole variable domain GAGVSQSPSNKVTEKGKDVELRCDPISGHTALYWYRQSLGQGLEFLIYFQGNSAPDKSGLPSDRFSAERTGGSVSTLTIQRTQQEDSAVYLCARSYGGSGSYEQYFGPGTRLTVT.

The rearrangement uses TRBV2 and TRBJ1-6; a possible D gene is TRBD1 (5 bases). CDR3 length: 13 residues. Trimming took 9 bases from V and 9 from J, leaving 15 bases between them. Germline V gene lookup returns CDR1 SNHLY and CDR2 FYNNEI. The CDR3 nucleotides read TGTGCCAGATCCGGGGCCAGAGGTTCACCCCTCCACTTT. Amino acids: CARSGARGSPLHF.

This chain joins TRBV5-4 and TRBJ2-3, with D perhaps assigned TRBD1 or TRBD2 (5 bases each). This CDR3 comprises 14 residues. Germline CDR1 and CDR2: SGHNT and YYREEE (reference sequence). V was pared by 4 bases and J by 5 bases, with 14 bases between. The CDR3 nucleotides read TGTGCCAGCAGCCCGTCGTGGGGGAAAGATACGCAGTATTTT. This sequence encodes CASSPSWGKDTQYF.

The chain recombines TRBV27 with TRBJ1-2; D is perhaps TRBD1 (5 bases). The CDR3 is 15 residues long. Trimming took 6 bases from V and 4 from J, leaving 18 bases between them. In germline, CDR1 is MNHEY, CDR2 SMNVEV (reference sequence). DNA of the CDR3: TGTGCCAGCAGACCTAAACCGGGGGTAGGCTATGGCTACACCTTC. This gives the protein CASRPKPGVGYGYTF.

Points on this clonotype: A junction end diverges from the germline sequence, so it may reflect a read error. This chain uses TRBV11-1 with TRBJ1-1; the D gene is possibly TRBD1 (6 bases). The CDR3 has 15 amino acids. Germline-derived CDR1 and CDR2 are SGHAT and FQDESV (reference sequence). The CDR3 is CASSLRVQGNTGAFF. Written as DNA, the CDR3 is TGTGCCAGCAGCTTAAGGGTACAGGGAAACACTGGAGCTTTCTTT.

In the case of this clonotype: Germline is not matched at one junction end, which may reflect a read error. V usage is TRBV7-3 and J usage is TRBJ1-6; D remains ambiguous. CDR3 length: 14 amino acids. Germline-derived CDR1 and CDR2 are SGHTA and FQGTGA. The CDR3 sequence is CASSFGERYSPPHF. CDR3 nucleotide sequence: TGTGCCAGCAGCTTTGGGGAACGGTATTCACCCCCCCACTTT.

The rearrangement links TRBV20-1 to TRBJ2-5; 8 bases map to TRBD2. J was trimmed by 5 bases and V by 0 bases; bases with no gene match: 11. The CDR3 is made up of 16 amino acids. Looked up from germline, CDR1 is DFQATT and CDR2 is SNEGSKA (reference sequence). CDR3 sequence reads: CSARDSPLAGWETQYF. The CDR3 region has the DNA TGCAGTGCTAGAGATAGTCCGTTAGCGGGATGGGAGACCCAGTACTTC.

This clonotype has a handful of counts. Sequence at one end of the junction differs from germline and may be a read error. The rearrangement uses TRBV6-1 and TRBJ2-1; D unresolved. Germline V gene lookup returns CDR1 MNHNS and CDR2 SASEGT. This CDR3 spans 17 amino acids. As DNA, the CDR3 is TGTGCCACCAGTCGCCTTGGGTCCAAGAGCTCCTATAATGAGCAGTTCTTC. It translates to CATSRLGSKSSYNEQFF.

The count of this clonotype is one. This chain links TRBV12-3 or TRBV12-4 with TRBJ2-1; D possibly corresponds to TRBD1 (6 bases). There are 12 residues in the CDR3. The V and J ends lost 8 bases and 8 bases respectively, with 13 bases between them. CDR3 nucleotides: TGTGCCAGCGAACCCGAGGGGGATGAGCAGTTCTTC. Its translation: CASEPEGDEQFF.

V usage is TRBV25-1 and J usage is TRBJ2-1; tentatively, D is TRBD2 (6 bases). V shed 2 bases and J shed 6 bases, with 17 bases lying between them. The CDR3 sequence is 16 residues long. Germline CDR1 and CDR2: MGHDK and SYGVNS. The CDR3 nucleotides read TGTGCCAGCAGTGAAAATAGCGGTGCTAGCGTCAATGAGCAGTTCTTC. This encodes CASSENSGASVNEQFF. The whole variable domain, filled in from reference TRBV25-1 and TRBJ2-1, reads EADIYQTPRYLVIGTGKKITLECSQTMGHDKMYWYQQDPGMELHLIHYSYGVNSTEKGDLSSESTVSRIRTEHFPLTLESARPSHTSQYLCASSENSGASVNEQFFGPGTRLTVL.

This chain joins TRBV18 and TRBJ2-4, with D maybe TRBD1 (5 bases). Germline V lookup: CDR1 KGHSH, CDR2 LQKENI. The CDR3 runs to 13 residues. V was clipped by 2 bases and J by 15 bases, with 17 bases between them. The CDR3 DNA is TGTGCCAGCTCACCAGACAGATCGATGGTTAGGTACTTC. As protein: CASSPDRSMVRYF.

The genes are TRBV24-1 and TRBJ2-1; 9 bases match TRBD2. The V gene's germline CDR1 is KGHDR and CDR2 SFDVKD. V lost 4 bases to trimming and J lost 4 bases; unmatched junction nucleotides: 13. The CDR3 has 18 residues. The CDR3 DNA reads TGTGCCACCAGTGACTCTCCAAAGCTTAGCGGGGGTTACAATGAGCAGTTCTTC. Translated, it gives CATSDSPKLSGGYNEQFF.

This chain joins TRBV20-1 and TRBJ1-2; no reliable D call. The CDR3 has 14 amino acids. Germline V CDR1 and CDR2: DFQATT, SNEGSKA (reference sequence). V was pared by 6 bases and J by 1 base, with 15 bases between. CDR3 in DNA: TGCAGTGCCCAACCGGGAGGCCTTAACTATGGCTACACCTTC. Translating gives CSAQPGGLNYGYTF.